This entry concerns a single TCR beta chain. Its target is unknown. This entry comes from a study of Tregs in tolerant kidney transplant recipients. Clones were read by immunoSEQ multiplex PCR, and TCRdb kept only the in-frame ones, dropping some. The repertoire holds roughly 18,000 clones, with 65% to 90% as singletons. Study-level points and caveats: Biological reproducibility was not directly addressed in this study.

This clonotype was sampled from a human donor in good health. The sequencing input was Tregs from blood.

The DNA of the CDR3 is TGCGCCAGCAGTGCCAGTCTTAGAGAAAAACTGTTTTTT. It is translated as CASSASLREKLFF. This chain uses TRBV5-1 with TRBJ1-4; no definite D call. Trimming left V 5 bases short and J 8 bases short, with 13 bases between. The CDR3 is made up of 13 amino acids. The V gene's germline CDR1 is SGHRS and CDR2 YFSETQ.